One T cell receptor beta chain is described in this entry. Its matching antigen is unknown. Libraries were prepared by immunoSEQ multiplex PCR; TCRdb keeps only in-frame clonotypes and omits some of them. The sample records a few million clones, around 95% being singletons. The source of the sample is a study of shared clonotypes between healthy human individuals. Study-wide context: For every donor, three CD4 naive, three CD4 memory, two CD8 naive and one CD8 memory plates were used.

General study points: Naive subsets usually exceeded memory subsets in estimated richness. Around 5% was the fraction of naive CD4 clonotypes found shared across four donors.

Trimming removed 4 bases at V and 8 bases at J, with 6 bases between. This CDR3 comprises 11 residues. Germline CDR1 and CDR2: MNHEY and SVGAGI. This sequence was found in a man between 18 and 35 years old in good health. Sequenced sample: naive CD4+ T cells sorted from blood. Described subset: CD45RA+ positively selected. The chain recombines TRBV6-5 with TRBJ2-1; D is ambiguous. The DNA for the CDR3 is TGTGCCAGCAGTTCAGCCTATGAGCAGTTCTTC. This codes for CASSSAYEQFF.